The text below deals with one T cell receptor beta chain. This specimen comes from a study of blood T cells in healthy people across ages. It was with a sample-barcoded 5' primer and a J-beta primer mix that a second PCR of roughly 7 to 12 cycles was run. Carrying 12 random nucleotides, a template-switch adaptor labeled each individual cDNA molecule. TCRdb re-analysed the 5' RACE reads in MiXCR, keeping a single row per CDR3 protein. The table lists 750,000 to 950,000 distinct CDR3 sequences, under 30% of them singletons. The sample was also linked to a second study, of T cells of mothers and their children. This second report adds: Versus unrelated pairs, overlap was slightly higher in related mother-child pairs, without reaching significance.

Sequencing was performed on blood. The sequence was obtained from a boy younger than 18 in good health.

CDR3 DNA: TGTGCCAGCAGCCTACGGGCAGGGAACAACAATGAGCAGTTCTTC. This codes for CASSLRAGNNNEQFF. The J gene is TRBJ2-5, the V gene TRBV7-8, with a weak D call TRBD1 (5 bases). The tail of the sequence fits TRBJ2-1 better, so the J call may be wrong. The CDR3 consists of 15 residues. Germline V CDR1 and CDR2: SGHVS, FQNEAQ.